This is a list of T cell receptor beta chains from one sample in a study of blood T cells in healthy people across ages. One entry per CDR3 protein, called by TCRdb with MiXCR from the 5' RACE reads. The sample has some 1.7 million distinct CDR3 sequences, roughly 27% seen once. The specimen sequenced was blood. These receptors were collected from a woman in her 30s in good health. CDR3s leave out the opening cysteine and the closing phenylalanine or tryptophan. Clone size is shown for a subset of rows, as once, few, many or a class of expanded clone.

J gene	V gene	clone size	CDR3 protein
TRBJ2-7	TRBV5-1	few	ASSPRPTGGTYEQY
TRBJ2-1	TRBV27	many	ATEDGNANEQF
TRBJ2-7	TRBV11-2	.	ASSWRTPSYEQY
.	TRBV4-3	once	AISQDTLSSYNEQY
TRBJ2-5	TRBV7-9	many	ASSPTSLQETQY
TRBJ1-2	TRBV6-5	many	ASRGDGDNYGYT
TRBJ2-7	TRBV6-2/TRBV6-3	many	ASRTHGTYEQY
TRBJ2-7	TRBV7-2	.	ASSWGLPRDEQY
TRBJ1-4	TRBV20-1	few	SAEDGRNEKLF
TRBJ2-7	TRBV3-1	.	ASSPSQQYEQY
TRBJ1-6	TRBV27	few	ASRGLQGYNSPLH
TRBJ2-1	TRBV10-2	many	ASRSGTGSYNEQF
TRBJ2-5	TRBV24-1	many	ATSAGTSVETQY
TRBJ2-5	TRBV7-3	many	ASSTGQGTQETQY
TRBJ2-7	TRBV6-2/TRBV6-3	few	ASSRGIPTGEQY
TRBJ2-3	TRBV27	.	ASSGGWDTQY
TRBJ2-2	TRBV6-5	.	ASRSNHGGGIGELF
TRBJ2-2	TRBV5-1	.	ASSLFPQGDGNTGELF
.	TRBV7-9	few	ASSFWTGDSETQY
TRBJ2-1	TRBV7-2	.	ASSPGQGPNNEQF
TRBJ2-5	TRBV9	.	ASSVDRAYQETQY
TRBJ2-3	TRBV3-1	.	ASSLLGTGDTTQY
TRBJ2-7	TRBV7-2	many	ASRDGLNYEQY
TRBJ2-1	TRBV29-1	few	SVTGTPSSYNEQF
TRBJ1-1	TRBV28	.	ASSRTLWPTEAF
TRBJ2-3	TRBV7-6	many	ASSYLAGGTSTDTQY
TRBJ2-7	TRBV7-6	.	ASSLSLGGTGAYEQC
TRBJ2-7	TRBV7-2	.	ASSSDRRSSYEQY
TRBJ2-1	TRBV11-2	.	ASSLRTGSSYNEQF
TRBJ2-1	TRBV6-5	.	ASSPRGGKEQF
TRBJ2-7	TRBV5-5	.	ASSSHGETCEQY
TRBJ2-7	TRBV6-2/TRBV6-3	.	ASSQPREWTEQY
TRBJ2-7	TRBV6-1	many	ASSEKAGGSYEQY